This T cell receptor beta chain was sequenced for a study of blood T cell repertoires in COVID-19. Across the study: Collection of acute and convalescent COVID-19 samples took place in the United States, Italy and Spain. From T cells, B-cell-depleted T cells, or PBMCs came the material, which was cDNA or gDNA.

The CDR3 totals 16 residues. The V end lost 0 bases, the J end lost 0 bases, and 9 bases lay between the germline ends. Germline CDR1 is LNHNV and CDR2 is YYDKDF (reference sequence). Turning to this clone: Other DNA sequences in this sample translate to the same CDR3.

The authors' processing: Scientists estimated how many nucleated cells there were by amplifying reference gene primers. TCRdb keeps only in-frame clones here, not all; method: immunoSEQ multiplex PCR. V and J calls and clone size come straight from that table; D and trimming were deduced from the DNA. The data contain 150,000 to 200,000 clones, roughly 80% of them singletons. The sequenced sample was peripheral blood. The sequence derives from a man aged 55 to 70 with acute or convalescent COVID-19. The chain uses TRBV15 and TRBJ1-3; weak D call: TRBD1 (5 bases). In nucleotides, the CDR3 is TGTGCCACCAGCAGAGATAGGGGTAGCTCTGGAAACACCATATATTTT. As protein: CATSRDRGSSGNTIYF.